This T cell receptor beta chain comes out of a study of OX40 agonist ivuxolimab in advanced cancers. Across the whole study: Ivuxolimab was delivered to patients intravenously every 2 weeks at doses spanning 0.01 to 10 mg/kg. Dose-escalation subjects each had hepatocellular carcinoma, melanoma, renal cell or head and neck cancer. Whole-study results and caveats: In the 0.1 to 3.0 mg/kg range, CD4+ and CD8+ blood T cells had expanded clonally by week 6.

Germline CDR1 reads SGHDN; CDR2 reads FVKESK. The CDR3 runs to 12 residues. Trimming cost V 7 bases and J 1 base, with 7 bases left between them. Regarding this clone: Its antigen is still unknown.

Method: immunoSEQ multiplex PCR; TCRdb's copy keeps in-frame clones and lacks some. This table holds about 45,000 clones, approximately 84% found once. Blood specimens came from baseline, cycle 4 day 1, and cycle 7 day 1. This clonotype was obtained from an adult with an advanced solid tumor such as melanoma, head and neck, liver or kidney cancer. The input for sequencing was CD4+ or CD8+ T cells sorted from blood, taken in a trial of the OX40 agonist ivuxolimab. The genes are TRBV14 and TRBJ1-1; unclear D gene. Here the CDR3 reads CASKKWNTEAFF. In nucleotides, the CDR3 is TGTGCCAGCAAGAAATGGAACACTGAAGCTTTCTTT. Variable domain in full (rest from reference TRBV14 and TRBJ1-1): EAGVTQFPSHSVIEKGQTVTLRCDPISGHDNLYWYRRVMGKEIKFLLHFVKESKQDESGMPNNRFLAERTGGTYSTLKVQPAELEDSGVYFCASKKWNTEAFFGQGTRLTVV.